Described below is a single T cell receptor beta chain sequence and its context. Additional DNA sequences in this sample encode the identical CDR3. This specimen comes from a study of blood T cell repertoires in COVID-19. Study background: Material from acute and convalescent COVID-19 was sourced from the United States, Italy and Spain. In each case, the material was cDNA or gDNA derived from T cells, B-cell-depleted T cells, or PBMCs.

Looked up from germline, CDR1 is GTSNPN and CDR2 is SVGIG (reference sequence). The CDR3 is 15 residues long. V shed 3 bases and J 0 bases; nucleotides not matched to a gene: 5. Original data processing: Researchers report that nucleated cell counts were estimated from reference gene primer amplification. Here immunoSEQ multiplex PCR was the method, and the copy in TCRdb shows in-frame clones only, minus some. The DNA gave D and trimming, while V, J and clone size come from that table. This table has roughly 170,000 clones, approximately 85% appearing once. This TCR derives from a woman between 45 and 65 years old with COVID-19, enrolled during active disease. The sequencing sample was made of peripheral blood. The rearrangement uses TRBV30 and TRBJ2-1, with TRBD2 matching over 7 bases. The CDR3 nucleotides read TGTGCCTGGAGCGTCGGGGGGAGCTCCTACAATGAGCAGTTCTTC. Protein product: CAWSVGGSSYNEQFF. Filled out from reference TRBV30 and TRBJ2-1, the complete variable domain reads SQTIHQWPATLVQPVGSPLSLECTVEGTSNPNLYWYRQAAGRGLQLLFYSVGIGQISSEVPQNLSASRPQDRQFILSSKKLLLSDSGFYLCAWSVGGSSYNEQFFGPGTRLTVL.